What follows are 18 T cell receptor beta chains derived from one specimen sequenced in a study of T cell responses to AZD1222 COVID-19 vaccine. TCRdb keeps only in-frame clones here, not all; method: immunoSEQ multiplex PCR. The data hold some 96,000 clones, with 70% to 90% observed a single time. The sequenced sample was peripheral blood, obtained on day 0 of AZD1222 vaccination. These receptors came from an adult in good health.

The rearrangement uses TRBV21-1 and TRBJ2-1; the table's D call, TRBD2, was not checked against the DNA. TRBV21-1 is an annotated pseudogene. The CDR3 is made up of 16 amino acids. CDR3 in DNA: TGTGCCAGCAGCATGTTCGGTCCCGGACTAGTCAATGAGCAGTTCTTC. Translation gives CASSMFGPGLVNEQFF.

This clone was seen a single time. The rearrangement uses TRBV12-3 or TRBV12-4 and TRBJ1-1, with D perhaps matching TRBD1 (6 bases). The CDR3 is made up of 12 amino acids. Trimming shortened V by 7 bases and J by 1 base, and 7 bases separated the two germline ends. CDR3 nucleotide sequence: TGTGCCAGCACCAGGGGGAACACTGAAGCTTTCTTT. As protein: CASTRGNTEAFF.

The chain uses TRBV14 and TRBJ1-2; D call uncertain. Germline V lookup: CDR1 SGHDN, CDR2 FVKESK. This CDR3 comprises 16 residues. Trimming pared 0 bases from V and 1 base from J, leaving 12 bases between. CDR3 DNA: TGTGCCAGCAGCCAAGATAACGGTAAGATTAACTATGGCTACACCTTC. Translating gives CASSQDNGKINYGYTF.

The chain carries TRBV28 and TRBJ1-1, with D unresolved. Germline V lookup: CDR1 MDHEN, CDR2 SYDVKM. The V end was cut by 5 bases, the J end by 5 bases, with 15 bases between. This CDR3 has 14 amino acids. As DNA, the CDR3 is TGTGCCAGCAGTGACTATGGGAGTCGGACTGAAGCTTTCTTT. Translation gives CASSDYGSRTEAFF.

The chain has TRBV30 and TRBJ2-7; 8 bases map to TRBD2. The CDR3 runs to 18 residues. Trimming at V came to 0 bases and at J to 2 bases, leaving 15 bases not matched to a gene. Germline assignment: CDR1 GTSNPN and CDR2 SVGIG (reference sequence). Here the CDR3 reads CAWSVLSTGRGSPYEQYF. CDR3 nucleotides: TGTGCCTGGAGTGTACTGTCCACCGGGAGGGGATCCCCCTACGAGCAGTACTTC.

The chain is built from TRBV27 and TRBJ2-7; TRBD2 matches at 13 bases. V shed 4 bases and J 2 bases; nucleotides not matched to a gene: 5. This CDR3 is built from 16 residues. CDR1 is MNHEY and CDR2 is SMNVEV in the germline V gene (reference sequence). The CDR3 is CASSSRLAGGPYEQYF. CDR3 bases: TGTGCCAGCAGTTCCAGACTAGCGGGAGGCCCCTACGAGCAGTACTTC.

This chain links TRBV28 with TRBJ2-3; 7 nucleotides agree with TRBD2. Germline V lookup: CDR1 MDHEN, CDR2 SYDVKM. There are 16 residues in the CDR3. Losses at the gene ends were 2 bases for V and 2 bases for J; bases not matched to a gene: 7. This CDR3 reads CASSLIPSGFTDTQYF. The CDR3 region has the DNA TGTGCCAGCAGTTTAATCCCTAGCGGCTTCACAGATACGCAGTATTTT.

The rearrangement joins TRBV6-1 to TRBJ2-2; 10 bases are a match to TRBD2. J was trimmed by 3 bases and V by 1 base; bases with no gene match: 14. CDR1 is MNHNS, CDR2 SASEGT, per germline. The CDR3 contains 20 residues. The CDR3 DNA follows: TGTGCCAGCAGTGAAGACTTCAAGAAGCGGGAGGGCCGGTACACCGGGGAGCTGTTTTTT. The encoded protein is CASSEDFKKREGRYTGELFF.

The chain carries TRBV19 and TRBJ1-1; the match to TRBD1 covers 11 bases. V lost 6 bases and J lost 0; bases outside the gene matches: 6. From germline, CDR1 is LNHDA and CDR2 SQIVND (reference sequence). CDR3 length: 16 amino acids. CDR3 nucleotides: TGTGCCAGTAGCTGGACAGGGGGCCTTATGAACACTGAAGCTTTCTTT. Amino acid sequence: CASSWTGGLMNTEAFF.

In DNA, the CDR3 is TGTGCTAGTGGTTTGCCGCCGGGACAGGGCTACGAGCAGTACTTC. Translated, it gives CASGLPPGQGYEQYF. The chain couples TRBV12-5 to TRBJ2-7; 9 nucleotides match TRBD1. The germline CDR1 and CDR2 sequences are LGHNT and FRNRAP. There are 15 residues in the CDR3. V shed 2 bases and J 3 bases; nucleotides not matched to a gene: 5.

The chain is built from TRBV18 and TRBJ1-4; 8 bases fit TRBD1. The V gene's germline CDR1 is KGHSH and CDR2 LQKENI. The CDR3 is made up of 16 amino acids. The junction had 13 bases not matched to a gene; V was cut back by 9 bases and J by 4 bases. CDR3 coding DNA: TGTGCCAGATATGACAGGGGAGGAGAGGGTAATGAAAAACTGTTTTTT. This translates into CARYDRGGEGNEKLFF.

The genes are TRBV9 and TRBJ1-2; D is perhaps TRBD1 (5 bases). Trimming removed 3 bases at V and 0 bases at J, with 18 bases between. Germline V gene data show CDR1 as SGDLS and CDR2 as YYNGEE. This CDR3 has 17 residues. The CDR3 nucleotides are TGTGCCAGCAGCGCCCTCGGACAAGACCTGACTAACTATGGCTACACCTTC. Encoded protein: CASSALGQDLTNYGYTF.

As to this clone: The limits of the CDR3 on the DNA are not certain, so only TCRdb's listed CDR3 is given. The sample holds other DNA sequences that translate to the same CDR3. This chain's CDR3 is CASSLFFGTEAFF. The gene calls are TRBV5-4 and TRBJ1-1. Both ends counted, the CDR3 spans 13 residues. Germline values: CDR1 SGHNT, CDR2 YYREEE (reference sequence).

The chain joins TRBV4-1 to TRBJ1-2; a weak D match, TRBD1 (6 bases). The germline V gene encodes CDR1 MGHRA and CDR2 YSYEKL. V lost 4 bases and J 3 bases, leaving 15 bases between the germline ends. The CDR3 contains 15 residues. Written as DNA, the CDR3 is TGCGCCAGCAGCCTGCAGATCAGGGGTCACTATGGCTACACCTTC. It codes for CASSLQIRGHYGYTF.

The chain uses TRBV11-3 and TRBJ2-2; 10 bases are shared with TRBD1. Trimming removed 5 bases from V and 5 bases from J; junction bases left unmatched: 8. Germline V gene lookup returns CDR1 SGHNT and CDR2 YENEEA. The CDR3 runs to 16 residues. The CDR3 sequence: CASSPRQGAGTGELFF. The CDR3 DNA reads TGTGCCAGCAGCCCTAGACAGGGGGCTGGAACCGGGGAGCTGTTTTTT.

This chain connects TRBV2 to TRBJ1-4, with TRBD1 as a possible D gene (6 bases). Germline lookup yields CDR1 SNHLY and CDR2 FYNNEI. Trimming cost V 3 bases and J 8 bases, with 13 bases left between them. This CDR3 is built from 14 residues. This CDR3 is CASSEGTGKEKLFF. The CDR3 DNA sequence: TGTGCCAGCAGTGAGGGAACAGGGAAAGAAAAACTGTTTTTT.

The rearrangement joins TRBV10-1 to TRBJ2-5, with no clear D. Germline-derived CDR1 and CDR2 are WNHNN and SYGVQD (reference sequence). Trimming shortened V by 4 bases and J by 3 bases, and 9 bases separated the two germline ends. This CDR3 region has 13 residues. The CDR3 DNA follows: TGCGCCAGCAGTGTCAATGTGAAAGAGACCCAGTACTTC. Its protein is CASSVNVKETQYF.

The chain uses TRBV7-9 and TRBJ2-7; 10 bases are a match to TRBD1. CDR3 size: 15 residues. Per germline, CDR1 SEHNR and CDR2 FQNEAQ (reference sequence). Trimming at V came to 1 base and at J to 5 bases, leaving 5 bases not matched to a gene. CDR3 DNA: TGTGCCAGCAGCTTAGGACAGGGGGCGATCCACGAGCAGTACTTC. It encodes CASSLGQGAIHEQYF.